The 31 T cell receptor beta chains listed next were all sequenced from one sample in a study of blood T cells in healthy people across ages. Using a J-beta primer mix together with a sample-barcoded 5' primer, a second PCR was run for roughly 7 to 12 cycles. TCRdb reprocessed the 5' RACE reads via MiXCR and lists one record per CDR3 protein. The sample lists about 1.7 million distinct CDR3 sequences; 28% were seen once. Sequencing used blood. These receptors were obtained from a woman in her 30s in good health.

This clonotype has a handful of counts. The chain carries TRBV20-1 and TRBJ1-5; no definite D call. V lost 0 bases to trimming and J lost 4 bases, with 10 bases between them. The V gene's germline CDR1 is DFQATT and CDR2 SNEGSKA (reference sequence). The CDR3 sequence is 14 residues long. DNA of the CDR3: TGCAGTGCTAGAGATTTCAAGGGTAATCAGCCCCAGCATTTT. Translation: CSARDFKGNQPQHF.

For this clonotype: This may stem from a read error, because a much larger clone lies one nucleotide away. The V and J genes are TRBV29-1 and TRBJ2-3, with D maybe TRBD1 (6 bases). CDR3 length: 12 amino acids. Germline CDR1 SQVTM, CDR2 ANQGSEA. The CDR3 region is CGWAGGTDTQYF. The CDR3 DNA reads TGCGGGTGGGCAGGGGGCACAGATACGCAGTATTTT.

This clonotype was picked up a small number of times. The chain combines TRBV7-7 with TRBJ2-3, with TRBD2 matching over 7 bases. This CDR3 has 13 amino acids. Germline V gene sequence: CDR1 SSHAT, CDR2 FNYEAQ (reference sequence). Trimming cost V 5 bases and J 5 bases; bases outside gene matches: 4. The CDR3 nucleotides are TGTGCCAGCAGCAACTCGGGGGGAGATACGCAGTATTTT. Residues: CASSNSGGDTQYF.

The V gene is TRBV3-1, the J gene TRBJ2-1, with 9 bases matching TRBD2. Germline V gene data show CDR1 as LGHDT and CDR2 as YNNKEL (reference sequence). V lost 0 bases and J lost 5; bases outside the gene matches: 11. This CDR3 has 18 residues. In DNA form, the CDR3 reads TGTGCCAGCAGCCAAGATCCCGAGGCTAGCGGGGTAAACAATGAGCAGTTCTTC. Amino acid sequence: CASSQDPEASGVNNEQFF.

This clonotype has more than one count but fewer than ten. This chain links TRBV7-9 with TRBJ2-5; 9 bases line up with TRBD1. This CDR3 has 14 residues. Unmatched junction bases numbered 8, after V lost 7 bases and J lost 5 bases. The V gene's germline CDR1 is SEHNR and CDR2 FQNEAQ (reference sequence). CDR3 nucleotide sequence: TGTGCCAGCACCCCCCTAGGACAGGGGGAGACCCAGTACTTC. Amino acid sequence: CASTPLGQGETQYF. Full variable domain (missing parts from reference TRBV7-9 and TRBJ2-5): DTGVSQNPRHKITKRGQNVTFRCDPISEHNRLYWYRQTLGQGPEFLTYFQNEAQLEKSRLLSDRFSAERPKGSFSTLEIQRTEQGDSAMYLCASTPLGQGETQYFGPGTRLLVL.

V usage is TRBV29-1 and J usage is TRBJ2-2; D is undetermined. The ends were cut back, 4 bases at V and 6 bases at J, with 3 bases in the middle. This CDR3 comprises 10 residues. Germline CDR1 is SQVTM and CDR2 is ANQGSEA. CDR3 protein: CSVVAGELFF. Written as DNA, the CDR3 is TGCAGCGTTGTGGCCGGGGAGCTGTTTTTT.

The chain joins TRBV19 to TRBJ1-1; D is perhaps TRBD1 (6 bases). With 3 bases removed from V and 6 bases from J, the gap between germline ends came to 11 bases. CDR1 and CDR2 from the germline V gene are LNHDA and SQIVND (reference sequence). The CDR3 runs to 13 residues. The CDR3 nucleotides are TGTGCCAGTAGTATCAGGGGAAGCCCTGAAGCTTTCTTT. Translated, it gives CASSIRGSPEAFF.

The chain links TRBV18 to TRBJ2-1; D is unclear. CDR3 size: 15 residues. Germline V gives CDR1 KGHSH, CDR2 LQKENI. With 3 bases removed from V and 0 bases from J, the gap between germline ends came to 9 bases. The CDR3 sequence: CASSPPGASYNEQFF. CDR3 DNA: TGTGCCAGCTCACCCCCCGGAGCCTCCTACAATGAGCAGTTCTTC.

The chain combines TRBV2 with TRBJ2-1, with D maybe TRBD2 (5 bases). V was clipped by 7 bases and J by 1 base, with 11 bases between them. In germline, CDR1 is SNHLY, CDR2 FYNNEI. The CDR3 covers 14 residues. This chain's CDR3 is CASKGDGSYNEQFF. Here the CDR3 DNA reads TGTGCCAGCAAGGGAGATGGTTCCTACAATGAGCAGTTCTTC.

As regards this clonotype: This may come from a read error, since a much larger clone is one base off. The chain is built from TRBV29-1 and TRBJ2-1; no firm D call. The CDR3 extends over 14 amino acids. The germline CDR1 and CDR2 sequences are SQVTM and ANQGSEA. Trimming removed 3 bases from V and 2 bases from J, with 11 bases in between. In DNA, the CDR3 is TGCAGCGTTGATGGTCTTAGGGCCTACAATGAGCAGTTCTTC. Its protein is CSVDGLRAYNEQFF.

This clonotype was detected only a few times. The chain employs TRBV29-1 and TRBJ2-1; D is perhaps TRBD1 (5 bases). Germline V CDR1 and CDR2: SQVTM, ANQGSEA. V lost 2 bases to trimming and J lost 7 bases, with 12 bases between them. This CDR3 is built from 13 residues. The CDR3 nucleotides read TGCAGCGTTGAAAGCCTAGGGGAAAATGAGCAGTTCTTC. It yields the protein CSVESLGENEQFF.

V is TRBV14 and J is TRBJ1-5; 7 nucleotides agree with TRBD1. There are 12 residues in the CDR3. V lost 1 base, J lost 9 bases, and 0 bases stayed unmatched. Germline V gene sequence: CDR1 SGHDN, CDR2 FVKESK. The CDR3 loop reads CASSQGQGPQHF. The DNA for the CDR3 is TGTGCCAGCAGCCAAGGACAGGGGCCCCAGCATTTT. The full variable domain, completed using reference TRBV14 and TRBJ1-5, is EAGVTQFPSHSVIEKGQTVTLRCDPISGHDNLYWYRRVMGKEIKFLLHFVKESKQDESGMPNNRFLAERTGGTYSTLKVQPAELEDSGVYFCASSQGQGPQHFGDGTRLSIL.

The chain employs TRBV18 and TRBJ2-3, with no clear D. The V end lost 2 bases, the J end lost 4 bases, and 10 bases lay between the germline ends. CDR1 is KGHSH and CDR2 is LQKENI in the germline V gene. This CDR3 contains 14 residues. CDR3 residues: CASSPEVRSDTQYF. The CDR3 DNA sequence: TGTGCCAGCTCACCAGAAGTTCGGTCAGATACGCAGTATTTT.

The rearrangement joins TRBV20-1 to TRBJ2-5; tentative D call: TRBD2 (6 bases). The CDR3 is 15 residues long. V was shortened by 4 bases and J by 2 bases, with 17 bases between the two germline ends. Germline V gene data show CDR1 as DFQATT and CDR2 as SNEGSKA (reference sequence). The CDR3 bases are TGCAGTGCTACGAACGGGGGAGAGCCTCAAGAGACCCAGTACTTC. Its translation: CSATNGGEPQETQYF.

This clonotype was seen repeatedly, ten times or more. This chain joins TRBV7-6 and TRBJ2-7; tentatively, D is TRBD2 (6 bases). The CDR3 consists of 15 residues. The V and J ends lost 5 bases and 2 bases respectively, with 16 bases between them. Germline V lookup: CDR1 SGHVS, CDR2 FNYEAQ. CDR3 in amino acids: CASSRGAGTPYEQYF. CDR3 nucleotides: TGTGCCAGCAGCCGAGGCGCGGGGACTCCCTACGAGCAGTACTTC.

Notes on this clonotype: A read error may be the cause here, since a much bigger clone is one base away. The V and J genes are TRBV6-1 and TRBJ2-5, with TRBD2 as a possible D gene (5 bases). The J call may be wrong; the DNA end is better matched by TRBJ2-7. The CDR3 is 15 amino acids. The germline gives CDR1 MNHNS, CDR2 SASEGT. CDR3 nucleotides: TGTGCCAGCAGTGAAAACTTGCGGGCTACCAACGAGCAGTACTTC. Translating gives CASSENLRATNEQYF.

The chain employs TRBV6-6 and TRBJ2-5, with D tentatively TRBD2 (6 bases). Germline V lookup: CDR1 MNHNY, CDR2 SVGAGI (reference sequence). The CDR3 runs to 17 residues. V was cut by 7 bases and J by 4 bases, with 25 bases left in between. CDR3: CASTNTGLTVIRETQYF. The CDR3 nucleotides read TGTGCCAGCACCAACACTGGACTAACTGTAATTCGAGAGACCCAGTACTTC.

The CDR3 protein is CASSSSGQNEKLFF. The CDR3 region has the DNA TGTGCCAGCAGCTCTTCAGGACAGAATGAAAAACTGTTTTTT. The chain recombines TRBV7-6 with TRBJ1-4, with D possibly TRBD1 on 6 matching bases. Trimming took off 4 bases at V and 5 bases at J, with 11 bases between the two ends. Germline CDR1 SGHVS, CDR2 FNYEAQ. There are 14 residues in the CDR3.

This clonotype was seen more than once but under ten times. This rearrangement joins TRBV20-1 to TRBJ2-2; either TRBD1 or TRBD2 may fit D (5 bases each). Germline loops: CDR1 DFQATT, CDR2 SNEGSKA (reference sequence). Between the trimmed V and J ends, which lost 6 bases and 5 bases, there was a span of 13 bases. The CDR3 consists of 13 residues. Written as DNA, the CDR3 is TGCAGTGCCCGAGGGGATGGGACCGGGGAGCTGTTTTTT. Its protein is CSARGDGTGELFF.

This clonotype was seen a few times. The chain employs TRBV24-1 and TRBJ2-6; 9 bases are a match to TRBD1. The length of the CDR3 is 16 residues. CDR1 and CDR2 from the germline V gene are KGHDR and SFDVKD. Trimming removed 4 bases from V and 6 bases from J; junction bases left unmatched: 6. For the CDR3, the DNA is TGTGCCACCAGTGACCCTGGGACAGGGAAGGCCAACGTCCTGACTTTC. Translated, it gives CATSDPGTGKANVLTF.

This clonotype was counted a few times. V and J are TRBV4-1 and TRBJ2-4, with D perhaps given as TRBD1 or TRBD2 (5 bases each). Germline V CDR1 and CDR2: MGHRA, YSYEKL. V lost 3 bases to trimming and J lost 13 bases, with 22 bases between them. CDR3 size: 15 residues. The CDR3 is CASSHPRGVGYKQYF. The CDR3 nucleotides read TGCGCCAGCAGCCACCCCCGAGGGGTAGGCTACAAGCAGTACTTC.

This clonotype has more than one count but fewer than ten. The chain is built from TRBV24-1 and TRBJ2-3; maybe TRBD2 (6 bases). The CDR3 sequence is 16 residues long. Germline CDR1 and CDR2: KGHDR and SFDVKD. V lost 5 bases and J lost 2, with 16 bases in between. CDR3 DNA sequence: TGTGCCACCAGTGGAGGGGCGGGGCTAAACACAGATACGCAGTATTTT. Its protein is CATSGGAGLNTDTQYF.

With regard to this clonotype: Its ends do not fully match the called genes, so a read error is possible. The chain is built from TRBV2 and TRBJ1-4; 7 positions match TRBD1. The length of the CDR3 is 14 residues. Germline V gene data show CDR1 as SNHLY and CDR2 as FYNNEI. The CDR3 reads CARGNRDSGGKRFF. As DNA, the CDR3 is TGTGCCAGGGGGAACCGGGACAGTGGCGGAAAACGGTTTTTT.

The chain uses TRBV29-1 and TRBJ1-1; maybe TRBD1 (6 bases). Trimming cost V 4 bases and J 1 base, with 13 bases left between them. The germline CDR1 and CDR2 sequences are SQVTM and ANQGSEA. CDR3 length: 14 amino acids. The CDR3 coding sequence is TGCAGCGTTGTAGGGGGGGGTTCGAACACTGAAGCTTTCTTT. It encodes CSVVGGGSNTEAFF.

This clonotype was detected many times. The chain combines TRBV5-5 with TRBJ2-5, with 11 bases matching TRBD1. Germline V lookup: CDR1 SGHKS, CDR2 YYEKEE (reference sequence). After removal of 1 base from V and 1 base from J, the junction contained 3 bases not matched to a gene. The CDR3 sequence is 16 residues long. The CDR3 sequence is CASSLSGTGGQETQYF. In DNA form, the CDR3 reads TGTGCCAGCAGCTTGTCCGGGACAGGGGGCCAAGAGACCCAGTACTTC.

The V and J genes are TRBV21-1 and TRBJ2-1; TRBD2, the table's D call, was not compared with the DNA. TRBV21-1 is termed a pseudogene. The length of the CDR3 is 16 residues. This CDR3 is CASSAERERSGNEQFF. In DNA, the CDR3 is TGTGCCAGCAGCGCTGAGCGGGAGCGGTCGGGTAATGAGCAGTTCTTC.

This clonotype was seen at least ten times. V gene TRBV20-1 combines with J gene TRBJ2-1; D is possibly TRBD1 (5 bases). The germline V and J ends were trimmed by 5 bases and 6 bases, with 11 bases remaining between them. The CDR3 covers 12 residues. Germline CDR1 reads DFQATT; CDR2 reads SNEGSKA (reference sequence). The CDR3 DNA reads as TGCAGTGCTTCGACAGACCGCAATGAGCAGTTCTTC. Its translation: CSASTDRNEQFF.

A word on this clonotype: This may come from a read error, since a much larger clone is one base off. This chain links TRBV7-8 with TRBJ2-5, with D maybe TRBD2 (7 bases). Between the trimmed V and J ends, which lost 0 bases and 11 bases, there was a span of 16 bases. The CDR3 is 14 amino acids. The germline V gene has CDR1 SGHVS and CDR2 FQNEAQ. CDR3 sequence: CASSLALGGDEQYF. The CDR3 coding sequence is TGTGCCAGCAGCTTAGCGCTAGGGGGGGATGAGCAGTACTTC.

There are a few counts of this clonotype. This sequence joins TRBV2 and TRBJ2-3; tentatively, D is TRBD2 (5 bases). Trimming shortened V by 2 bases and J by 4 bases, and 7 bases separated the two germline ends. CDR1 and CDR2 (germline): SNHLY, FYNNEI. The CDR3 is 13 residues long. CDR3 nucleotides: TGTGCCAGCAGTGAAAACGGGGCAGATACGCAGTATTTT. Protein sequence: CASSENGADTQYF. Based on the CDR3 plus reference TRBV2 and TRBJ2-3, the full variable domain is EPEVTQTPSHQVTQMGQEVILRCVPISNHLYFYWYRQILGQKVEFLVSFYNNEISEKSEIFDDQFSVERPDGSNFTLKIRSTKLEDSAMYFCASSENGADTQYFGPGTRLTVL.

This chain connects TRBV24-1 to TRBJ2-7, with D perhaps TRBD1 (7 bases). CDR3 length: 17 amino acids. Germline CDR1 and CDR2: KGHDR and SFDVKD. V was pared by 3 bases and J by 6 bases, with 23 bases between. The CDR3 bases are TGTGCCACCAGTGATCAGGGGCCAGGGGGGCTGATCGGCGAGCAGTACTTC. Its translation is CATSDQGPGGLIGEQYF.

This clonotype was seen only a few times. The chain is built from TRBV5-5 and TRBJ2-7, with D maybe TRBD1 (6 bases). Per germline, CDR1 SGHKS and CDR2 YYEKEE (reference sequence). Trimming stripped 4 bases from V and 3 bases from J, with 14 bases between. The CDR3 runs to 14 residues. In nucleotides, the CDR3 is TGTGCCAGCAGCGTCGCCCGGACAGACTACGAGCAGTACTTC. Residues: CASSVARTDYEQYF. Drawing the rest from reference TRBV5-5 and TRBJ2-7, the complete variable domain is DAGVTQSPTHLIKTRGQQVTLRCSPISGHKSVSWYQQVLGQGPQFIFQYYEKEERGRGNFPDRFSARQFPNYSSELNVNALLLGDSALYLCASSVARTDYEQYFGPGTRLTVT.